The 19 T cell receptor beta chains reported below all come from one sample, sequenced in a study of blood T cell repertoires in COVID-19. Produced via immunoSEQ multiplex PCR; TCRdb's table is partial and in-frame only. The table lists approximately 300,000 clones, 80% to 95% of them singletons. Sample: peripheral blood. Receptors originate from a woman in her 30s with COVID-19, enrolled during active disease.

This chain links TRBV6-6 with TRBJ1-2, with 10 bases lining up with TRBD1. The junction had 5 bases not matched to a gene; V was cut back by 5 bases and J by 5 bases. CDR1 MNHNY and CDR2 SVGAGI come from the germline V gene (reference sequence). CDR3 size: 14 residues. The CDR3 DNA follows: TGTGCCAGCAGTCCCAGACAGGGGGCTTATGGCTACACCTTC. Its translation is CASSPRQGAYGYTF.

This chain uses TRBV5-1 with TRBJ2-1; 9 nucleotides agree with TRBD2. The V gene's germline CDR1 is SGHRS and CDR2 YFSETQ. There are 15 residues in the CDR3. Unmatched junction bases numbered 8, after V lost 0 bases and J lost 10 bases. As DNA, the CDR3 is TGCGCCAGCAGCTTGGTCCCCGCGGGAGGGGGGGAGCAGTTCTTC. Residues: CASSLVPAGGGEQFF.

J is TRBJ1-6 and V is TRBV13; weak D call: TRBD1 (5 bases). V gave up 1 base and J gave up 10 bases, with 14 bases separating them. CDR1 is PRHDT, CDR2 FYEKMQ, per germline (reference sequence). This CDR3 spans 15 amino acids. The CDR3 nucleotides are TGTGCCAGCAGCTTAGAAGCAGGGTTCGGATCACCCCTCCACTTT. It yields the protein CASSLEAGFGSPLHF.

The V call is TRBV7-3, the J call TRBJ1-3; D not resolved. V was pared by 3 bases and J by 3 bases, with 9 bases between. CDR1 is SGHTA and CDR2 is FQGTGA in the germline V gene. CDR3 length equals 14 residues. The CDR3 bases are TGTGCCAGCAGCTTGCGTCCGGGTGGAAACACCATATATTTT. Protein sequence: CASSLRPGGNTIYF.

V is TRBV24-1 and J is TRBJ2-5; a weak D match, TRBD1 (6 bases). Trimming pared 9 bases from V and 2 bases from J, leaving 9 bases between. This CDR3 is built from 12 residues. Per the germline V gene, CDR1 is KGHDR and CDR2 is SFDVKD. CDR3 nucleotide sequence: TGTGCCACCCAGAGGGGGCAAGAGACCCAGTACTTC. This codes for CATQRGQETQYF.

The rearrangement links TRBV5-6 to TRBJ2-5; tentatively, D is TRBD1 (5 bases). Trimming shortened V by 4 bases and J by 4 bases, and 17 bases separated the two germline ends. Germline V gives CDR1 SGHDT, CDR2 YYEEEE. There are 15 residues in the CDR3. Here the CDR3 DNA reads TGTGCCAGCAGCAGGGCAGGGCGCCAAATAGAGACCCAGTACTTC. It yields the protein CASSRAGRQIETQYF.

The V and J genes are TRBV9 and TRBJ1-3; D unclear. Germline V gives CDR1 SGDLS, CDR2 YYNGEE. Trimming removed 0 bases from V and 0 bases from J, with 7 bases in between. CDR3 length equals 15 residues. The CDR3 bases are TGTGCCAGCAGCGTAGGAGTTTTCTCTGGAAACACCATATATTTT. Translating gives CASSVGVFSGNTIYF.

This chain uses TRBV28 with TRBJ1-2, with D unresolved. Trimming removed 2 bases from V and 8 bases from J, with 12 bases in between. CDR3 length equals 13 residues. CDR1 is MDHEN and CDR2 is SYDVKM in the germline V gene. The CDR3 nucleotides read TGTGCCAGCAGTTTAGAAAGTACGGGGGGCTACACCTTC. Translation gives CASSLESTGGYTF.

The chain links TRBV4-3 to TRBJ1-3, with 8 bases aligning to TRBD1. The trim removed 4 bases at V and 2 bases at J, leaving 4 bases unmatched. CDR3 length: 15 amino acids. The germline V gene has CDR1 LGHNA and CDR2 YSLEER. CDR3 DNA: TGCGCCAGCAGCCCCACAGGGGGGACTGGAAACACCATATATTTT. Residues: CASSPTGGTGNTIYF.

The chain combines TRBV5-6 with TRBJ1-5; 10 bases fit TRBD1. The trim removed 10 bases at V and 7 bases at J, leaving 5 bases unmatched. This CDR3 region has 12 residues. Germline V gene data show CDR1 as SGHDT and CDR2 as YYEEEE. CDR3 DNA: TGTGCCTGGGGACAGGGGTCACAGCCCCAGCATTTT. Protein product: CAWGQGSQPQHF.

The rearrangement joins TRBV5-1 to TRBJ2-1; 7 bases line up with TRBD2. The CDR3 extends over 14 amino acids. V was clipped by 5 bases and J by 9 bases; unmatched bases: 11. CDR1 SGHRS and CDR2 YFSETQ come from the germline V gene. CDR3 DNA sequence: TGCGCCAGCAGTCGAGGGCGGGAGAAGGTTGAGCAGTTCTTC. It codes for CASSRGREKVEQFF. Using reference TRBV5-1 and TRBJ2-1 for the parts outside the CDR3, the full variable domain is KAGVTQTPRYLIKTRGQQVTLSCSPISGHRSVSWYQQTPGQGLQFLFEYFSETQRNKGNFPGRFSGRQFSNSRSEMNVSTLELGDSALYLCASSRGREKVEQFFGPGTRLTVL.

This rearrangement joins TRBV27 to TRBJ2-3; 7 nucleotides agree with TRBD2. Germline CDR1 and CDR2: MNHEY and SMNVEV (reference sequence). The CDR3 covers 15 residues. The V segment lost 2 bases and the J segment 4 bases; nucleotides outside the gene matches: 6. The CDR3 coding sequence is TGTGCCAGCAGTTTAGGCCCCGCGGGGGCAGATACGCAGTATTTT. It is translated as CASSLGPAGADTQYF.

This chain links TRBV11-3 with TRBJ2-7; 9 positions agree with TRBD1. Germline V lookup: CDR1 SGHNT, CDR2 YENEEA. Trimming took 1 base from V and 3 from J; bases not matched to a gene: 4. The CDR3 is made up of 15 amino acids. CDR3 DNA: TGTGCCAGCAGCTTAGGGGGGACAGGGCTCTACGAGCAGTACTTC. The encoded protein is CASSLGGTGLYEQYF.

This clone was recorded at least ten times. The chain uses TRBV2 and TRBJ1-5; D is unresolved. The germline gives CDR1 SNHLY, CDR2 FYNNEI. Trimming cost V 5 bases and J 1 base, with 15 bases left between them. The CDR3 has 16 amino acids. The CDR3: CASSSRATGSNQPQHF. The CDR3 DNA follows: TGTGCCAGCAGTTCGCGGGCCACTGGCAGCAATCAGCCCCAGCATTTT.

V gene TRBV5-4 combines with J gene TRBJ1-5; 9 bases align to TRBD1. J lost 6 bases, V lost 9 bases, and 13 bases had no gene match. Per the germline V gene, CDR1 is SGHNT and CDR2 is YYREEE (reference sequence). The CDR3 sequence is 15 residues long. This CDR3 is CAITPGQGFGQPQHF. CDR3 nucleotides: TGTGCCATAACTCCGGGACAGGGTTTCGGTCAGCCCCAGCATTTT.

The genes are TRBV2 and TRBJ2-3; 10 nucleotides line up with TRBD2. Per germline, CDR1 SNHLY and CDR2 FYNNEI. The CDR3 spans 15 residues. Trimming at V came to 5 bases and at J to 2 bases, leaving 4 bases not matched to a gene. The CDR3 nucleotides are TGTGCCAGCAGTAAACTAGCGGGATTCACAGATACGCAGTATTTT. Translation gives CASSKLAGFTDTQYF. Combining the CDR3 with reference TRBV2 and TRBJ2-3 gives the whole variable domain EPEVTQTPSHQVTQMGQEVILRCVPISNHLYFYWYRQILGQKVEFLVSFYNNEISEKSEIFDDQFSVERPDGSNFTLKIRSTKLEDSAMYFCASSKLAGFTDTQYFGPGTRLTVL.

CDR3 DNA: TGTGCCAGCAGTGAAGGGCAGGGGGCCAATCAGCCCCAGCATTTT. Translation: CASSEGQGANQPQHF. V gene TRBV2 combines with J gene TRBJ1-5, with TRBD1 matching 8 bases. This CDR3 contains 15 residues. The V and J ends lost 1 base and 3 bases, in that order; junction bases with no gene match: 2. In germline, CDR1 is SNHLY, CDR2 FYNNEI.

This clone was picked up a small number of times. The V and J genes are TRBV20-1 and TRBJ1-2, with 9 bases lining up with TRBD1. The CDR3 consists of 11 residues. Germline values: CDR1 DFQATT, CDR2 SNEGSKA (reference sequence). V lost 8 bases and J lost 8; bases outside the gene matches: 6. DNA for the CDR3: TGCAGTACGGACAGGGGATACGGCTACACCTTC. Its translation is CSTDRGYGYTF.

CDR3: CASSYSSRDTEAFF. The DNA for the CDR3 is TGTGCCAGCAGTTACTCCTCGCGGGACACTGAAGCTTTCTTT. The V and J genes are TRBV6-5 and TRBJ1-1; D remains ambiguous. CDR3 length: 14 amino acids. The V gene lost 0 bases and the J gene lost 3 bases, with 8 bases spanning the gap. Per germline, CDR1 MNHEY and CDR2 SVGAGI.